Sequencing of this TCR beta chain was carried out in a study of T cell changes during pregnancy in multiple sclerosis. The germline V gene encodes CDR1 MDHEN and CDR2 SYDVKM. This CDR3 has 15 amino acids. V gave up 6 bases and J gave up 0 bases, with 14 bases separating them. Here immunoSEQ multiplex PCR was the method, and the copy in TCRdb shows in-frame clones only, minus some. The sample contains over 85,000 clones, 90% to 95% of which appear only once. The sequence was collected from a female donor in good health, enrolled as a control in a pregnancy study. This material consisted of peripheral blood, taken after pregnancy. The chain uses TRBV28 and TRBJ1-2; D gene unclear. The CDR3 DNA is TGTGCCAGCAGCTCTTCCGGGGTAGCTAACTATGGCTACACCTTC. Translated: CASSSSGVANYGYTF.